Listed below are T cell receptor beta chains from one sample, sequenced in a study of vaccination and CD4 T cells after COVID-19. The antigens these receptors bind are not known. TCRdb re-derived calls from the PCR reads in MiXCR, one entry per CDR3 protein. The table lists 12,000 to 15,000 distinct CDR3 sequences, roughly 31% of them singletons. Sequencing input: cultured CD4+ T cells from blood. Receptors originate from a human donor with COVID-19. Both conserved end residues are part of each CDR3. A D gene is named only where the DNA matches it firmly. Only part of the rows carry a size: once, few, many, or a class if the clone is expanded.

clone_size j_call d_call v_call cdr3_nt cdr3_aa
medium-sized TRBJ1-5 TRBD1 TRBV27 TGTGCCAGCAGGTTGGGACAGGGGGGCGGTCAGCCCCAGCATTTT CASRLGQGGGQPQHF
NA TRBJ2-7 NA TRBV7-2 TGTGCCAGCAGCTTAGGGGGGACCGCTTTTTACGAGCAGTACTTC CASSLGGTAFYEQYF
NA TRBJ2-7 TRBD2 TRBV20-1 TGCAGTGCTACTCTTAGCGGGGGCGAGCAGTACTTC CSATLSGGEQYF
few TRBJ2-6 TRBD1 TRBV6-1 TGTGCCAGCAGTGGACTCGGGACAGGGTCCCCCGGGGCCAACGTCCTGACTTTC CASSGLGTGSPGANVLTF
few TRBJ2-5 NA TRBV19 TGTGCCAGTACCACAAGGGAGTCAGAGACCCAGTACTTC CASTTRESETQYF
NA TRBJ2-2 TRBD1 TRBV30 TGTGCCTGGACCCTCTGGACAGGGGACGGGGAGCTGTTTTTT CAWTLWTGDGELFF
few TRBJ2-2 NA TRBV20-1 TGCAGTGCTAGAGGCGAGGTAGACACCGGGGAGCTGTTTTTT CSARGEVDTGELFF
NA TRBJ2-4 TRBD1 TRBV12-3/TRBV12-4 TGTGCCAGCAGCCCCCGGACAGGCTCTAACATTCAGTACTTC CASSPRTGSNIQYF
NA TRBJ2-7 NA TRBV29-1 TGCAGCGTTGAGGCGGACACCTACGAGCAGTACTTC CSVEADTYEQYF
NA TRBJ1-5 NA TRBV6-2/TRBV6-3 TGTGCCAGCAGCCGAGATAGCAATCAGCCCCAGCATTTT CASSRDSNQPQHF
NA TRBJ1-5 TRBD1 TRBV28 TGTGCCAGCAGAAAACAGACAGGGGCAGGGCAGCCCCAGCATTTT CASRKQTGAGQPQHF
few TRBJ1-1 NA TRBV12-5 TGTGCTAGTGCGCCCCCGGGTCAGCGGGGGGAAGCTTTCTTT CASAPPGQRGEAFF
NA TRBJ2-7 NA TRBV5-1 TGCGCCAGCAGCCCGGGGCCGGGGAGCTCCTACGAGCAGTACTTC CASSPGPGSSYEQYF
NA TRBJ1-5 NA TRBV20-1 TGCAGTGCTGACCCGGGAGAGAACTATCAGCCCCAGCATTTT CSADPGENYQPQHF
NA TRBJ2-4 NA TRBV6-2/TRBV6-3 TGTGCCAGCAGTTGGGGAGAGTTAGCCAAAAACATTCAGTACTTC CASSWGELAKNIQYF
NA TRBJ2-2 TRBD2 TRBV9 TGTGCCAGCAGCGTCGGTAGCGGGGGGTCGAGTAACACCGGGGAGCTGTTTTTT CASSVGSGGSSNTGELFF
NA TRBJ2-7 NA TRBV14 TGTGCCAGCAGCCAAGATCTCGGCTACGAGCAGTACTTC CASSQDLGYEQYF
NA TRBJ2-2 NA TRBV10-1 TGCGCTACCGCCCGGACGCCGAACACCGGGGAGCTGTTTTTT CATARTPNTGELFF
NA TRBJ2-2 TRBD1 TRBV19 TGTGCCAGTAGGAACGACGGCTACGGAAACAGGGGGCTGGGCGGGGAGCTGTTTTTT CASRNDGYGNRGLGGELFF
NA TRBJ2-5 TRBD1 TRBV6-1 TGTGCCAGCAGGAAGGACAGGGCAATCGAGACCCAGTACTTC CASRKDRAIETQYF
NA TRBJ2-5 NA TRBV5-1 TGCGCCAGCAGCGTAGCAGCCCAAGAGACCCAGTACTTC CASSVAAQETQYF
NA TRBJ1-6 NA TRBV6-5 TGTGCCAGCAGTTACGAGGGAAGAGGGTCCTATAATTCACCCCTCCACTTT CASSYEGRGSYNSPLHF
NA TRBJ2-3 TRBD2 TRBV7-7 TGTGCTAGCAGCCCCGCGGGGGGGGACACAGATACGCAGTATTTT CASSPAGGDTDTQYF
NA TRBJ1-5 TRBD1 TRBV6-1 TGTGCCAGCAGTACCGACAGGGGACGGCAGCCCCAGCATTTT CASSTDRGRQPQHF
NA TRBJ1-5 NA TRBV20-1 TGCAGTGCTAGAGATCAGGGCAGGGGATTGGTGCCCCAGCATTTT CSARDQGRGLVPQHF
NA TRBJ2-3 NA TRBV20-1 TGCAGCGTGCCGCTCGACACAGATACGCAGTATTTT CSVPLDTDTQYF
few TRBJ2-3 NA TRBV20-1 TGCAGTGCCCTAAGCACTCGAGGTAGTCTCACAGATACGCAGTATTTT CSALSTRGSLTDTQYF